This TCR beta chain was sequenced in a study of shared clonotypes between healthy human individuals. On the study more broadly: CD4 naive cells filled three plates per donor, CD4 memory three, CD8 naive two and CD8 memory one.

In the case of this clone: Antigen: not known.

Losses at the gene ends were 4 bases for V and 8 bases for J; bases not matched to a gene: 21. The length of the CDR3 is 18 residues. The germline V gene encodes CDR1 SGHRS and CDR2 YFSETQ. CD8 cells classed as naive were CD45RO-negative and positively selected for CCR7, excluding terminally differentiated effector memory CD45RA+ cells. At a deep level, the assay was run. Every subset's genomic DNA went evenly onto several immunoSEQ plates. TCRdb's copy holds only in-frame clones and misses some; the assay was immunoSEQ multiplex PCR. The data contain hundreds of thousands of clones, 90% to 95% of them singletons. Findings and caveats of the study: Despite large depth, rarefaction showed incomplete sorted-subset sequencing.

The chain joins TRBV5-1 to TRBJ1-2, with 9 bases fitting TRBD1. Specimen: naive CD8+ T cells sorted from blood. The TCR sequence derives from a man in his thirties or forties in good health. The CDR3 region is CASSRYAGTGIRNWGYTF. The CDR3 nucleotides are TGCGCCAGCAGCAGATACGCCGGGACAGGGATCCGAAATTGGGGCTACACCTTC.